This T cell receptor beta chain appears in the sequencing data of a study of CD8 T cells in ankylosing spondylitis. The CDR3 consists of 13 residues. Trimming stripped 5 bases from V and 5 bases from J, with 9 bases between. Per germline, CDR1 ENHRY and CDR2 SYGVKD. This clonotype occurred many times. As yet, its antigen is unknown. Study-level findings and limits: Disease-associated clones were reportedly significantly overrepresented in matched ankylosing spondylitis synovial fluid.

A quantitative 5'-RACE method, one with molecular barcodes, was used to make TCR beta libraries. TCRdb ran MiXCR on the 5' RACE reads and lists one entry per CDR3 protein. Found here are some 130,000 distinct CDR3 sequences, approximately 7.4% of them singletons; the top ten hold 9.5% to 15%. The chain joins TRBV10-3 to TRBJ2-2; no firm D call. This sequence was found in a female donor with ankylosing spondylitis or in good health (not recorded which). Sequencing was done on a sample of blood, either unsorted or a sorted T cell fraction (not recorded which). Here the CDR3 reads CAISPGGTGELFF. The DNA for the CDR3 is TGTGCCATCAGTCCCGGTGGGACCGGGGAGCTGTTTTTT.